The sample holds a few counts of the clone carrying this T cell receptor beta chain. The antigen is unknown. V lost 3 bases to trimming and J lost 5 bases, with 14 bases between them. The CDR3 extends over 14 amino acids. Per the germline V gene, CDR1 is SGHRS and CDR2 is YFSETQ. The entry originates in a study of T cell responses to AZD1222 COVID-19 vaccine. TCRdb's table, derived via immunoSEQ multiplex PCR, lists solely in-frame clones and lacks some. The sample includes 120,000 or so clones, less than 95% of them seen just once. Findings of the study overall: Spike as a whole was targeted by vaccine-associated CD4 TCRs, dominant at 160-218 and 743-854.

This TCR was recovered from an adult in good health. The rearrangement uses TRBV5-1 and TRBJ1-1; tentative D call: TRBD1 (6 bases). The sequencing used peripheral blood, collected on day 0 of MenACWY control vaccination. The CDR3 protein is CASSSSRGFTEAFF. Here the CDR3 DNA reads TGCGCCAGCAGCTCATCCAGGGGTTTTACTGAAGCTTTCTTT.